Below, 17 T cell receptor beta chains from the same sample are listed, as sequenced in a study of T cells in Graves' hyperthyroidism and ophthalmopathy. RNA transcripts were the template for amplifying TCR beta CDR3 regions. The study used the HTBI primer set for a first-round RT-PCR of the TCR CDR3. TCRdb fed the multiplex PCR reads into MiXCR, producing one record per CDR3 protein. The data contain roughly 570,000 distinct CDR3 sequences, around 42% of them singletons. Sequences were obtained from peripheral blood or thyroid tissue (not recorded which). All receptors derive from an adult woman with Graves' disease, either hyperthyroidism or ophthalmopathy (not recorded which).

This clonotype appeared many times. The rearrangement joins TRBV5-1 to TRBJ1-1, with D unresolved. The length of the CDR3 is 13 residues. The V and J ends lost 4 bases and 1 base respectively, with 8 bases between them. Germline CDR1 is SGHRS and CDR2 is YFSETQ. The CDR3 coding sequence is TGCGCCAGCAGCCAATGGGAGAACACTGAAGCTTTCTTT. Translating gives CASSQWENTEAFF.

The J gene is TRBJ1-2, the V gene TRBV2; 7 nucleotides align to TRBD1. CDR1 SNHLY and CDR2 FYNNEI come from the germline V gene. J was trimmed by 4 bases and V by 6 bases; bases with no gene match: 8. The CDR3 sequence is 14 residues long. The CDR3 region has the DNA TGTGCCAGCAGCACAGGGGAATACGGCTATGGCTACACCTTC. Its translation: CASSTGEYGYGYTF.

This clonotype was recorded a few times. The gene calls are TRBV7-3 and TRBJ2-5; no firm D call. Germline V gene lookup returns CDR1 SGHTA and CDR2 FQGTGA. With 1 base removed from V and 5 bases from J, the gap between germline ends came to 11 bases. The CDR3 spans 14 residues. Here the CDR3 reads CASSLRATGETQYF. The CDR3 nucleotides are TGTGCCAGCAGCTTAAGGGCAACCGGGGAGACCCAGTACTTC.

This clonotype occurred many times. V gene TRBV4-1 combines with J gene TRBJ2-7; D is unresolved. This CDR3 region has 15 residues. Germline lookup yields CDR1 MGHRA and CDR2 YSYEKL. The ends were cut back, 1 base at V and 0 bases at J, with 10 bases in the middle. The CDR3 loop reads CASSQVPGSSYEQYF. In DNA form, the CDR3 reads TGCGCCAGCAGCCAAGTTCCCGGTAGCTCCTACGAGCAGTACTTC.

The CDR3 loop is CSVTEPPAEAFF. The CDR3, as DNA: TGCAGCGTGACGGAACCTCCGGCTGAAGCTTTCTTT. V gene TRBV29-1 combines with J gene TRBJ1-1; D not resolved. Trimming cost V 6 bases and J 6 bases, with 14 bases left between them. The germline V gene has CDR1 SQVTM and CDR2 ANQGSEA. The CDR3 sequence is 12 residues long.

This clonotype appeared many times. CDR3 protein: CASSIGTGGYEQYF. In nucleotides, the CDR3 is TGTGCCAGTAGTATTGGGACAGGGGGATACGAGCAGTACTTC. The chain carries TRBV19 and TRBJ2-7; 11 bases fit TRBD1. Germline V CDR1 and CDR2: LNHDA, SQIVND (reference sequence). The CDR3 runs 14 residues. The V segment lost 3 bases and the J segment 4 bases; nucleotides outside the gene matches: 2.

The V gene is TRBV29-1, the J gene TRBJ1-2; unclear D gene. V was shortened by 4 bases and J by 6 bases, with 6 bases between the two germline ends. Germline CDR1 reads SQVTM; CDR2 reads ANQGSEA. The CDR3 totals 10 residues. The CDR3 sequence: CSVGRNGYTF. The DNA for the CDR3 is TGCAGCGTTGGCCGCAATGGCTACACCTTC.

This clonotype was detected many times. V and J are TRBV6-5 and TRBJ1-2, with D unresolved. The ends were cut back, 2 bases at V and 2 bases at J, with 9 bases in the middle. Germline V CDR1 and CDR2: MNHEY, SVGAGI. The CDR3 extends over 14 amino acids. In DNA, the CDR3 is TGTGCCAGCAGTTACGGCGCTCAGAACTATGGCTACACCTTC. Protein sequence: CASSYGAQNYGYTF.

This clonotype showed up just once. The chain joins TRBV7-9 to TRBJ1-2, with unresolved D. This CDR3 spans 14 amino acids. V was cut by 5 bases and J by 4 bases, with 14 bases left in between. Germline loops: CDR1 SEHNR, CDR2 FQNEAQ (reference sequence). CDR3 in amino acids: CASSTELAIYGYTF. In DNA form, the CDR3 reads TGTGCCAGCAGCACAGAGTTGGCGATCTATGGCTACACCTTC.

This chain links TRBV29-1 with TRBJ1-4; weak D call: TRBD1 (5 bases). CDR1 SQVTM and CDR2 ANQGSEA come from the germline V gene. V lost 6 bases and J lost 13, with 18 bases in between. This CDR3 has 12 amino acids. The CDR3 protein is CSVWTWEGRLFF. The CDR3 DNA is TGCAGCGTGTGGACATGGGAGGGAAGACTGTTTTTT.

This clonotype was found many times. The chain has TRBV6-5 and TRBJ2-7, with 7 bases aligning to TRBD2. The CDR3 has 13 amino acids. Germline V gene data show CDR1 as MNHEY and CDR2 as SVGAGI. V dropped 0 bases and J dropped 7; count of bases not matched to a gene: 3. CDR3 DNA: TGTGCCAGCAGTTACTCCGGGAGGCGGGAGCAGTACTTC. Translated: CASSYSGRREQYF.

This clonotype has a count of ten or more. The chain carries TRBV9 and TRBJ1-3; tentatively, D is TRBD1 (6 bases). The germline CDR1 and CDR2 sequences are SGDLS and YYNGEE. There are 14 residues in the CDR3. The V and J ends lost 3 bases and 3 bases respectively, with 10 bases between them. The CDR3 loop is CASSESGDGNTIYF. CDR3 bases: TGTGCCAGCAGCGAATCAGGGGATGGAAACACCATATATTTT.

This clonotype occurred once. V and J are TRBV7-9 and TRBJ1-2; 7 nucleotides line up with TRBD1. The CDR3 runs to 14 residues. The germline gives CDR1 SEHNR, CDR2 FQNEAQ (reference sequence). V was pared by 5 bases and J by 8 bases, with 11 bases of the junction left unmatched. DNA for the CDR3: TGTGCCAGCAGCCGTTCACAGGGGAAAGTGGGCTACACCTTC. Its translation: CASSRSQGKVGYTF.

The chain joins TRBV24-1 to TRBJ2-7; D possibly corresponds to TRBD2 (7 bases). Trimming stripped 8 bases from V and 0 bases from J, with 16 bases between. Germline V lookup: CDR1 KGHDR, CDR2 SFDVKD. This CDR3 is 15 amino acids long. In DNA, the CDR3 is TGTGCCACCAACAAGGGGGACTACAGCTCCTACGAGCAGTACTTC. Its protein product is CATNKGDYSSYEQYF.

The rearrangement links TRBV7-2 to TRBJ1-1, with D maybe TRBD1 (6 bases). Germline CDR1 reads SGHTA; CDR2 reads FQGNSA. The CDR3 is 13 residues long. V was cut by 9 bases and J by 8 bases, with 19 bases left in between. The CDR3 region is CASRNSGALEAFF. For the CDR3, the DNA is TGTGCCAGTCGAAATTCAGGGGCCTTAGAAGCTTTCTTT.

This clonotype was detected many times. The genes are TRBV6-5 and TRBJ2-7, with D tentatively TRBD2 (6 bases). Germline V lookup: CDR1 MNHEY, CDR2 SVGAGI. The CDR3 consists of 14 residues. Trimming pared 0 bases from V and 4 bases from J, leaving 10 bases between. CDR3 protein: CASSYSSSEYEQYF. CDR3 nucleotides: TGTGCCAGCAGTTACTCTTCTAGCGAGTACGAGCAGTACTTC.

This clonotype was counted at least ten times. This chain joins TRBV11-2 and TRBJ1-4, with TRBD1 as a possible D gene (5 bases). The CDR3 sequence is 15 residues long. V gave up 5 bases and J gave up 6 bases, with 16 bases separating them. CDR1 and CDR2 (germline): SGHAT, FQNNGV. The CDR3 DNA reads as TGTGCCAGCAGCCTGTCGCAGGGCAGGGATGAAAAACTGTTTTTT. It codes for CASSLSQGRDEKLFF.